This is a list of T cell receptor beta chains from one sample in a study of immune evolution from preneoplasia to lung adenocarcinoma. Sequenced by immunoSEQ multiplex PCR; TCRdb stores in-frame clones only, minus some. Of more than 5,000 clones listed, over 60% were seen once; the top ten hold 3%. Sequenced input: FFPE minimally invasive lung adenocarcinoma tissue. The source of these receptors is a person between 60 and 79 years old with lung adenocarcinoma. Each CDR3 is given with its conserved first and last residue. A D gene is named only where the DNA matches it firmly. Clone size is not always given. Where it is, it says once, few, many or a class for expanded clones.

size,D,J,V,CDR3,DNA
few,.,TRBJ2-2,TRBV28,CASSLRDAGYTGELFF,TGTGCCAGCAGTTTACGGGACGCAGGGTACACCGGGGAGCTGTTTTTT
.,.,TRBJ2-5,TRBV7-7,CASSSPNSGTQYF,TGTGCTAGCAGCTCGCCCAACTCGGGGACCCAGTACTTC
.,.,TRBJ2-2,TRBV11-2,CASSPISGTLSNPGELFF,TGTGCCAGCAGCCCCATATCCGGGACACTGAGCAATCCCGGGGAGCTGTTTTTT
few,TRBD1,TRBJ2-1,TRBV6-1,CASRDSFIGEQFF,TGTGCCAGCCGGGACAGTTTTATCGGTGAGCAGTTCTTC
.,.,TRBJ2-3,TRBV7-2,CASSLTFADTQYF,TGTGCCAGCAGCTTAACTTTCGCAGATACGCAGTATTTT
.,.,TRBJ1-5,TRBV20-1,CSAKQGQPQHF,TGCAGTGCTAAACAGGGCCAGCCCCAGCATTTT
.,.,TRBJ2-7,TRBV11-3,CASSRDNYEQYF,TGTGCCAGCAGCCGAGACAACTACGAGCAGTACTTC
.,.,TRBJ2-5,TRBV19,CASSTWPLRQGETQYF,TGTGCCAGTAGTACTTGGCCCCTGCGGCAGGGGGAGACCCAGTACTTC
.,TRBD1,TRBJ2-2,TRBV28,CASSSETGGVTGELFF,TGTGCCAGCAGTTCGGAGACAGGGGGCGTCACCGGGGAGCTGTTTTTT
.,.,TRBJ1-2,TRBV9,CASSFQGGGGYTF,TGTGCCAGCAGCTTCCAGGGCGGGGGGGGCTACACCTTC
.,.,TRBJ2-1,TRBV4-3,CASSQDRGKERSDEQFF,TGCGCCAGCAGCCAAGATAGAGGGAAGGAACGGTCGGATGAGCAGTTCTTC
.,.,TRBJ2-3,TRBV6-4,CASSDSTDTQYF,TGTGCCAGCAGTGACTCAACAGATACGCAGTATTTT
.,.,TRBJ2-1,TRBV2,CASSERTAYNEQFF,TGTGCCAGCAGTGAAAGGACAGCCTACAATGAGCAGTTCTTC
.,TRBD2,TRBJ2-1,TRBV7-9,CASSHTTSGTHNEQFF,TGTGCCAGCAGCCATACGACTAGCGGAACGCACAATGAGCAGTTCTTC
.,TRBD1,TRBJ2-3,TRBV5-8,CASSQQTGSSTDTQYF,TGTGCCAGCAGCCAACAGACAGGGAGTAGCACAGATACGCAGTATTTT
.,TRBD1,TRBJ2-3,TRBV5-1,CASSGQGATDTQYF,TGCGCCAGCAGTGGACAGGGGGCGACAGATACGCAGTATTTT
.,.,TRBJ1-6,TRBV11-2,CASSLGWTLYNSPLHF,TGTGCCAGCAGCTTGGGGTGGACTCTCTATAATTCACCCCTCCACTTT
few,TRBD1,TRBJ1-1,TRBV6-6,CASRPTGENTEAFF,TGTGCCAGCAGACCTACAGGGGAGAACACTGAAGCTTTCTTT
.,.,TRBJ2-5,TRBV5-1,CASSLEGLETQYF,TGCGCCAGCAGCTTGGAAGGGTTAGAGACCCAGTACTTC
few,.,TRBJ2-7,TRBV6-1,CASSEELSYEQYF,TGTGCCAGCAGTGAAGAACTATCCTACGAGCAGTACTTC
once,.,TRBJ2-7,TRBV14,CASSQAVVYEQYF,TGTGCCAGCAGCCAAGCCGTAGTCTACGAGCAGTACTTC
.,TRBD1,TRBJ2-7,TRBV2,CASSLDRVYEQYF,TGTGCCAGCAGTTTGGACAGGGTCTACGAGCAGTACTTC
.,.,TRBJ2-7,TRBV6-5,CASSYRASISYEQYF,TGTGCCAGCAGTTACAGGGCTTCTATCTCCTACGAGCAGTACTTC
.,.,TRBJ2-1,TRBV14,CASSQDFWGAGAYNEQFF,TGTGCCAGCAGCCAAGATTTTTGGGGGGCAGGGGCCTACAATGAGCAGTTCTTC
.,.,TRBJ2-7,TRBV10-3,CAMRLDSRPYEQYF,TGTGCCATGAGATTAGACTCCCGACCCTACGAGCAGTACTTC
.,.,TRBJ1-3,TRBV18,CASSPDRSSGNTIYF,TGTGCCAGCTCACCTGACAGATCCTCTGGAAACACCATATATTTT
.,TRBD2,TRBJ2-1,TRBV19,CASSILAGLNEQFF,TGTGCCAGTAGTATCCTAGCGGGGCTCAATGAGCAGTTCTTC
.,TRBD1,TRBJ1-1,TRBV19,CASRTGAGNTEAFF,TGTGCCAGTAGGACAGGGGCTGGGAACACTGAAGCTTTCTTT
.,.,TRBJ2-7,TRBV25-1,CASSPTGTQSSYEQYF,TGTGCCAGCAGTCCAACAGGGACCCAGAGCTCCTACGAGCAGTACTTC
.,.,TRBJ2-1,TRBV11-2,CASSLDLSGSRVF,TGTGCCAGCAGCTTAGATCTGTCCGGCTCACGGGTCTTC
.,TRBD2,TRBJ2-1,TRBV5-4,CASSGSGTIYNEQFF,TGTGCCAGCAGCGGTTCCGGGACTATATACAATGAGCAGTTCTTC
.,.,TRBJ2-1,TRBV11-1,CASSWTISDEQFF,TGTGCCAGCAGCTGGACAATCTCCGATGAGCAGTTCTTC
.,.,TRBJ2-3,TRBV11-2,CASSLGHGYTDTQYF,TGTGCCAGCAGCTTAGGACACGGTTACACAGATACGCAGTATTTT
.,.,TRBJ1-2,TRBV4-1,CASSQVGVQGYTF,TGCGCCAGCAGCCAAGTGGGGGTACAGGGCTACACCTTC
.,TRBD2,TRBJ2-1,TRBV29-1,CSVGLRGLAGEDNEQFF,TGCAGCGTGGGGCTGAGGGGACTAGCGGGAGAGGACAATGAGCAGTTCTTC
.,TRBD2,TRBJ2-2,TRBV7-2,CASSPWTSGDTGELFF,TGTGCCAGCAGCCCGTGGACTAGCGGGGACACCGGGGAGCTGTTTTTT
few,.,TRBJ2-3,TRBV28,CASSYRGTDTQYF,TGTGCCAGCAGTTACAGGGGCACAGATACGCAGTATTTT
.,TRBD2,TRBJ2-3,TRBV7-3,CASSFGGGITDTQYF,TGTGCCAGCAGCTTTGGCGGGGGGATCACAGATACGCAGTATTTT
.,TRBD1,TRBJ1-2,TRBV18,CASSPRQGAKQGGYTF,TGTGCCAGCTCACCCCGACAGGGGGCTAAACAGGGTGGCTACACCTTC
.,.,TRBJ2-5,TRBV5-6,CASSRGNQETQYF,TGTGCCAGCAGCCGGGGGAATCAAGAGACCCAGTACTTC
.,.,TRBJ2-3,TRBV19,CASEGDTQYF,TGTGCCAGTGAGGGGGATACGCAGTATTTT
.,.,TRBJ1-1,TRBV10-3,CAIREGQNTEAFF,TGTGCCATCAGGGAGGGACAGAACACTGAAGCTTTCTTT
few,.,TRBJ2-2,TRBV7-9,CASSLELTGELFF,TGTGCCAGCAGCTTAGAGTTGACCGGGGAGCTGTTTTTT